The 17 T cell receptor beta chains presented below share a single source sample, sequenced in a study of long-term antiretroviral therapy in people with HIV. With survey level as its setting, the immunoSEQ assay was v3.0. Clones were sequenced by immunoSEQ multiplex PCR, and TCRdb holds only the in-frame ones, with some missing. Of more than 30,000 clones listed, roughly 83% are singletons. Source: unsorted PBMCs, taken 1.9 years after starting antiretroviral therapy. The receptors shown here come from a man aged 18 to 29 with HIV.

The V call is TRBV9, the J call TRBJ2-2; D remains ambiguous. Germline V lookup: CDR1 SGDLS, CDR2 YYNGEE. V was shortened by 0 bases and J by 5 bases, with 5 bases between the two germline ends. The CDR3 contains 13 residues. The CDR3 bases are TGTGCCAGCAGCGTAGAAGGAACCGGGGAGCTGTTTTTT. Protein: CASSVEGTGELFF. The whole variable domain, remainder taken from reference TRBV9 and TRBJ2-2, is DSGVTQTPKHLITATGQRVTLRCSPRSGDLSVYWYQQSLDQGLQFLIQYYNGEERAKGNILERFSAQQFPDLHSELNLSSLELGDSALYFCASSVEGTGELFFGEGSRLTVL.

The rearrangement uses TRBV7-3 and TRBJ2-5; 8 nucleotides agree with TRBD1. J lost 2 bases, V lost 5 bases, and 10 bases had no gene match. This CDR3 contains 16 residues. Germline assignment: CDR1 SGHTA and CDR2 FQGTGA. The CDR3 region is CASSPNGQGNQETQYF. The CDR3 nucleotides are TGTGCCAGCAGCCCGAACGGACAGGGAAATCAAGAGACCCAGTACTTC.

The chain has TRBV19 and TRBJ2-3, with a tentative D call TRBD1 (5 bases). V lost 1 base, J lost 1 base, and 15 bases lay in between. From germline, CDR1 is LNHDA and CDR2 SQIVND (reference sequence). The CDR3 has 17 amino acids. Here the CDR3 reads CASSIGQLRLGTDTQYF. The CDR3 coding sequence is TGTGCCAGTAGTATAGGACAGTTGCGGTTGGGCACAGATACGCAGTATTTT.

The chain joins TRBV30 to TRBJ1-1, with unresolved D. CDR3 length: 15 residues. The V gene's germline CDR1 is GTSNPN and CDR2 SVGIG (reference sequence). The V end lost 0 bases, the J end lost 2 bases, and 13 bases lay between the germline ends. The CDR3 protein is CAWSVQVLPNTEAFF. The CDR3 DNA reads as TGTGCCTGGAGTGTACAAGTGCTCCCTAACACTGAAGCTTTCTTT.

This clone was counted a few times. The gene calls are TRBV7-9 and TRBJ1-5; a possible D gene is TRBD1 (5 bases). V was cut by 8 bases and J by 6 bases, with 14 bases left in between. This CDR3 has 13 amino acids. Germline V gene data show CDR1 as SEHNR and CDR2 as FQNEAQ (reference sequence). CDR3 nucleotides: TGTGCCAGCGGTGGGCAGGGCGGTCAGCCCCAGCATTTT. It is translated as CASGGQGGQPQHF.

The chain links TRBV6-4 to TRBJ2-1, with 13 bases lining up with TRBD2. The germline CDR1 and CDR2 sequences are MRHNA and SNTAGT. The CDR3 has 16 residues. Trimming at V came to 3 bases and at J to 5 bases, leaving 4 bases not matched to a gene. The CDR3 here is CASSEAGTSGDNEQFF. In nucleotides, the CDR3 is TGTGCCAGCAGTGAAGCCGGGACTAGCGGGGACAATGAGCAGTTCTTC.

J is TRBJ2-2 and V is TRBV6-5; 9 nucleotides align to TRBD1. The CDR3 sequence is 15 residues long. Trimming at V came to 6 bases and at J to 3 bases, leaving 5 bases not matched to a gene. Germline V gene data show CDR1 as MNHEY and CDR2 as SVGAGI. The CDR3 reads CASRTGGADTGELFF. The CDR3 DNA is TGTGCCAGCAGGACAGGGGGGGCCGACACCGGGGAGCTGTTTTTT.

This clone appeared a single time. This chain links TRBV27 with TRBJ1-1, with 7 bases that match TRBD1. The CDR3 sequence is 14 residues long. Germline V CDR1 and CDR2: MNHEY, SMNVEV (reference sequence). V trimming: 6 bases; J trimming: 4 bases; junction bases outside the gene matches: 8. CDR3 residues: CASSFRDRFTEAFF. DNA for the CDR3: TGTGCCAGCAGCTTCCGGGACAGATTCACTGAAGCTTTCTTT.

The V gene is TRBV29-1, the J gene TRBJ2-3; 12 bases fit TRBD1. The germline V gene encodes CDR1 SQVTM and CDR2 ANQGSEA. The CDR3 is 13 residues long. The V segment lost 6 bases and the J segment 5 bases; nucleotides outside the gene matches: 3. CDR3 residues: CSVGTGGRDTQYF. CDR3 bases: TGCAGCGTGGGGACAGGGGGCAGAGATACGCAGTATTTT.

This sequence joins TRBV27 and TRBJ1-1; D may be TRBD1 (5 bases). V was trimmed by 6 bases and J by 1 base, leaving 15 bases between them. This CDR3 has 15 residues. Germline V CDR1 and CDR2: MNHEY, SMNVEV (reference sequence). As DNA, the CDR3 is TGTGCCAGCAGAACCGCCTTGGGGGGGAACACTGAAGCTTTCTTT. Protein sequence: CASRTALGGNTEAFF.

V and J are TRBV5-1 and TRBJ1-6, with D possibly matching TRBD1 (5 bases). The CDR3 has 16 residues. CDR1 SGHRS and CDR2 YFSETQ come from the germline V gene. Trimming removed 0 bases from V and 1 base from J, with 8 bases in between. The CDR3 sequence: CASSLAPGSYNSPLHF. CDR3 DNA sequence: TGCGCCAGCAGCTTGGCTCCAGGGTCCTATAATTCACCCCTCCACTTT. Based on the CDR3 plus reference TRBV5-1 and TRBJ1-6, the full variable domain is KAGVTQTPRYLIKTRGQQVTLSCSPISGHRSVSWYQQTPGQGLQFLFEYFSETQRNKGNFPGRFSGRQFSNSRSEMNVSTLELGDSALYLCASSLAPGSYNSPLHFGNGTRLTVT.

This clone was found a few times. The chain couples TRBV2 to TRBJ2-3, with D tentatively TRBD1 or TRBD2 (7 bases each). With 7 bases removed from V and 3 bases from J, the gap between germline ends came to 17 bases. The CDR3 spans 15 residues. Looked up from germline, CDR1 is SNHLY and CDR2 is FYNNEI. CDR3: CASKGAAGVTDTQYF. As DNA, the CDR3 is TGTGCCAGCAAGGGGGCTGCGGGGGTTACAGATACGCAGTATTTT.

This chain joins TRBV29-1 and TRBJ2-5; D perhaps matches TRBD1 (5 bases). The V end was cut by 2 bases, the J end by 4 bases, with 14 bases between. CDR3 size: 14 residues. CDR1 and CDR2 from the germline V gene are SQVTM and ANQGSEA. The CDR3 reads CSVERGMGGETQYF. DNA for the CDR3: TGCAGCGTTGAAAGGGGAATGGGCGGAGAGACCCAGTACTTC.

The chain links TRBV7-2 to TRBJ1-2, with D possibly matching TRBD1 (6 bases). Trimming removed 0 bases from V and 8 bases from J, with 19 bases in between. CDR3 size: 16 residues. Looked up from germline, CDR1 is SGHTA and CDR2 is FQGNSA. CDR3 in amino acids: CASSLARTVEGTGYTF. Here the CDR3 DNA reads TGTGCCAGCAGCTTAGCCAGGACAGTGGAAGGGACAGGCTACACCTTC.

This chain uses TRBV5-1 with TRBJ1-1; 10 nucleotides match TRBD1. CDR1 is SGHRS and CDR2 is YFSETQ in the germline V gene. The CDR3 sequence is 14 residues long. Germline trimming cut 4 bases from V and 5 bases from J; bases unmatched to any gene: 5. The CDR3 nucleotides are TGCGCCAGCAGCCAACGGACAGGGGGGACTGAAGCTTTCTTT. As protein: CASSQRTGGTEAFF.

The J gene is TRBJ1-6, the V gene TRBV30; no clear D. The CDR3 runs 12 residues. Germline V gene lookup returns CDR1 GTSNPN and CDR2 SVGIG (reference sequence). Trimming removed 4 bases at V and 9 bases at J, with 10 bases between. CDR3 coding DNA: TGTGCCTGGACAGCTTTGAGTTCACCCCTCCACTTT. As protein: CAWTALSSPLHF.

The chain links TRBV5-8 to TRBJ2-5; 11 bases agree with TRBD1. This CDR3 spans 14 amino acids. V gave up 7 bases and J gave up 5 bases; unmatched junction bases: 7. The V gene's germline CDR1 is SGHTS and CDR2 YDEGEE. The CDR3 reads CASPTGTGGETQYF. The CDR3 DNA reads as TGTGCCAGCCCTACCGGGACAGGGGGGGAGACCCAGTACTTC.